Following are 3 T cell receptor beta chains from one sample sequenced in a study of T cell clones after liver transplantation. Repertoires were generated with immunoSEQ multiplex PCR, while TCRdb's copy carries only in-frame clones and drops some. The data hold over 60,000 clones, with about four fifths observed a single time. Sequences were derived from CD4+ T cells from blood, sampled before liver transplant. All receptors derive from a human donor who received a liver transplant.

V usage is TRBV4-1 and J usage is TRBJ2-3; 13 bases match TRBD2. CDR1 is MGHRA and CDR2 is YSYEKL in the germline V gene. CDR3 size: 18 residues. J lost 3 bases, V lost 1 base, and 7 bases had no gene match. Written as DNA, the CDR3 is TGCGCCAGCAGCCAAGGGGGAACTAGCGGGAGGGGAACAGATACGCAGTATTTT. It translates to CASSQGGTSGRGTDTQYF.

The chain is built from TRBV10-3 and TRBJ2-1; D ambiguous. Between the trimmed V and J ends, which lost 2 bases and 7 bases, there was a span of 3 bases. The CDR3 runs 11 residues. Germline V CDR1 and CDR2: ENHRY, SYGVKD. Here the CDR3 DNA reads TGTGCCATCAGTGAGCTTAATGAGCAGTTCTTC. Translating gives CAISELNEQFF.

The chain couples TRBV4-1 to TRBJ2-7; D is perhaps TRBD1 (5 bases). Deletions cut 0 bases from V and 8 bases from J, with 26 bases between. The CDR3 covers 18 residues. The V gene's germline CDR1 is MGHRA and CDR2 YSYEKL. The CDR3 protein is CASSQDKGYGQIPAKQYF. The CDR3 region has the DNA TGCGCCAGCAGCCAAGATAAGGGGTACGGGCAGATTCCGGCCAAGCAGTACTTC.